Described below is a single T cell receptor beta chain sequence and its context. Its antigen is not known. The data were taken from a study of beta chain features in type 1 diabetes. Study-wide points: A closer apparent resemblance between naive, central memory and Treg TCRB repertoires was seen in patients than in healthy donors. When Type 1 diabetes patients were examined, their TCRB CDR3s proved moderately but significantly shorter in all four CD4+ subsets.

The CDR3 contains 14 residues. The V and J ends lost 5 bases and 5 bases respectively, with 18 bases between them. Germline CDR1 and CDR2: SQVTM and ANQGSEA. What was sequenced were expressed TCRB transcripts, since all of the isolated RNA had been reverse transcribed. Roughly 3.7 million reads, on average, came from each naive, central memory and regulatory T cell sample. TCRdb keeps only in-frame clones here, not all; method: immunoSEQ multiplex PCR. This table has about 300,000 clones, 7% to 9% appearing once. The J gene is TRBJ2-5, the V gene TRBV29-1; the D gene could be TRBD1 or TRBD2 (6 bases each). The source material was central memory CD4+ T cells from blood. This sequence originates from a woman aged 18-35 years in good health. The CDR3 protein is CSVLDSRGVETQYF. The CDR3 DNA follows: TGCAGCGTTCTGGACAGTAGGGGGGTGGAGACCCAGTACTTC.